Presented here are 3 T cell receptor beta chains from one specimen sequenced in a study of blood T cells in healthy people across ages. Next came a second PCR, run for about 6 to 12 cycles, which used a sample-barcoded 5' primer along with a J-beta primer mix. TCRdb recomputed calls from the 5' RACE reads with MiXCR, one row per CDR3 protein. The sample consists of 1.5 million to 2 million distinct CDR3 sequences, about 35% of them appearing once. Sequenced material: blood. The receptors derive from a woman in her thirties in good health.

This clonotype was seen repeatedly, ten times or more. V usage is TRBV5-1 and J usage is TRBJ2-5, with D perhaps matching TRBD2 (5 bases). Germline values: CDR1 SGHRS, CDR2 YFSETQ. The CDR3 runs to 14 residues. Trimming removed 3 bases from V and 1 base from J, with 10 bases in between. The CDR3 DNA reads TGCGCCAGCAGCTACGGAGGACTCCAAGAGACCCAGTACTTC. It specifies CASSYGGLQETQYF.

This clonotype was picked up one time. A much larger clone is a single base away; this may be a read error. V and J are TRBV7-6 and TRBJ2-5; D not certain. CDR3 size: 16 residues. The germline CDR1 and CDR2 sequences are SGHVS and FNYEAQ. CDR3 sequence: CASSPLGRRHQDTQYF. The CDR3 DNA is TGTGCCAGCAGCCCGCTTGGTAGGCGGCACCAAGACACCCAGTACTTC.

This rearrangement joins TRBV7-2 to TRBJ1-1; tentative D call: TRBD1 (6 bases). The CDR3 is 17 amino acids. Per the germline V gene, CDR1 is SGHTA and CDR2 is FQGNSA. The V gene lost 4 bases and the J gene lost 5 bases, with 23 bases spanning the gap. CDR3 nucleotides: TGTGCCAGCAGCTCAAACGCCCCCGGGACACCCAGGACTGAAGCTTTCTTT. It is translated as CASSSNAPGTPRTEAFF.